Listed here are 18 T cell receptor beta chains from one sample, sequenced in a study of blood T cell repertoires in COVID-19. This table comes from immunoSEQ multiplex PCR, and its TCRdb copy is limited to in-frame clones, with some not included. This table holds about 290,000 clones, about 85% found once. Material for sequencing was peripheral blood. Every receptor here comes from a woman between 45 and 60 years old with active or convalescent COVID-19.

The CDR3 protein is CATLPGGPAADTQYF. The CDR3 DNA reads as TGTGCCACCCTCCCTGGGGGCCCGGCCGCAGATACGCAGTATTTT. The rearrangement links TRBV19 to TRBJ2-3; possibly TRBD1 for D (6 bases). The germline CDR1 and CDR2 sequences are LNHDA and SQIVND (reference sequence). V dropped 10 bases and J dropped 4 bases, with 21 bases sitting between them. The CDR3 consists of 15 residues.

V is TRBV10-3 and J is TRBJ1-6, with a weak D call TRBD1 (6 bases). The V gene lost 2 bases and the J gene lost 7 bases, with 15 bases spanning the gap. There are 16 residues in the CDR3. Germline V gives CDR1 ENHRY, CDR2 SYGVKD. CDR3 bases: TGTGCCATCAGTGAGGGGAGAGGGGGGGCAAATTCACCCCTCCACTTT. Amino acids: CAISEGRGGANSPLHF.

The rearrangement links TRBV5-6 to TRBJ1-2; 9 nucleotides line up with TRBD1. CDR1 is SGHDT, CDR2 YYEEEE, per germline. Trimming took 3 bases from V and 4 from J; bases not matched to a gene: 7. The CDR3 runs 15 residues. In nucleotides, the CDR3 is TGTGCCAGCAGCTGGACAGGGGCGACCCGCTATGGCTACACCTTC. As protein: CASSWTGATRYGYTF. The variable domain in full, with the rest retrieved from reference TRBV5-6 and TRBJ1-2, is DAGVTQSPTHLIKTRGQQVTLRCSPKSGHDTVSWYQQALGQGPQFIFQYYEEEERQRGNFPDRFSGHQFPNYSSELNVNALLLGDSALYLCASSWTGATRYGYTFGSGTRLTVV.

The chain joins TRBV6-5 to TRBJ2-7, with 8 bases lining up with TRBD2. Germline loops: CDR1 MNHEY, CDR2 SVGAGI. Trimming took 8 bases from V and 7 from J; bases not matched to a gene: 1. This CDR3 comprises 10 residues. The CDR3 nucleotides read TGTGCCAGCCGGGAGGGTGAGCAGTACTTC. Encoded protein: CASREGEQYF.

J is TRBJ2-7 and V is TRBV4-2; 10 bases are shared with TRBD2. Germline values: CDR1 LGHNA, CDR2 YNFKEQ. Germline trimming cut 0 bases from V and 7 bases from J; bases unmatched to any gene: 15. This CDR3 is built from 18 residues. The CDR3: CASSQDQGGAGGPGEQYF. DNA for the CDR3: TGTGCCAGCAGCCAAGACCAGGGAGGAGCGGGAGGGCCAGGGGAGCAGTACTTC.

This clone was detected only once. The chain uses TRBV9 and TRBJ2-7, with D tentatively TRBD1 (6 bases). CDR1 and CDR2 from the germline V gene are SGDLS and YYNGEE. V lost 0 bases to trimming and J lost 6 bases, with 7 bases between them. The CDR3 has 12 residues. CDR3 sequence (DNA): TGTGCCAGCAGCGTAGAGACAGGCGAGCAGTACTTC. This encodes CASSVETGEQYF.

This clone was seen a handful of times. The V gene is TRBV7-9, the J gene TRBJ2-1, with D possibly being TRBD2 (5 bases). The CDR3 is 17 amino acids. The V end lost 9 bases, the J end lost 5 bases, and 26 bases lay between the germline ends. Germline V gene lookup returns CDR1 SEHNR and CDR2 FQNEAQ (reference sequence). The CDR3 sequence: CASASFIWMDGDNEQFF. DNA for the CDR3: TGTGCCAGTGCCAGCTTTATTTGGATGGACGGGGACAATGAGCAGTTCTTC. Drawing the rest from reference TRBV7-9 and TRBJ2-1, the complete variable domain is DTGVSQNPRHKITKRGQNVTFRCDPISEHNRLYWYRQTLGQGPEFLTYFQNEAQLEKSRLLSDRFSAERPKGSFSTLEIQRTEQGDSAMYLCASASFIWMDGDNEQFFGPGTRLTVL.

This clone was seen a few times. The J gene is TRBJ2-7, the V gene TRBV6-5; 8 bases agree with TRBD1. Germline loops: CDR1 MNHEY, CDR2 SVGAGI. The V and J ends lost 6 bases and 6 bases, in that order; junction bases with no gene match: 10. The CDR3 covers 14 residues. CDR3 amino acids: CASSPSPDRGEQYF. For the CDR3, the DNA is TGTGCCAGCAGCCCCTCACCCGACAGGGGCGAGCAGTACTTC.

This clone appeared once. This chain joins TRBV28 and TRBJ1-6; TRBD1 matches at 7 bases. Trimming removed 6 bases from V and 8 bases from J; junction bases left unmatched: 7. The CDR3 extends over 14 amino acids. Germline-derived CDR1 and CDR2 are MDHEN and SYDVKM. The CDR3 coding sequence is TGTGCCAGCAGCGACAGGGAGGCGTATTCACCCCTCCACTTT. Translating it yields CASSDREAYSPLHF. Based on the CDR3 plus reference TRBV28 and TRBJ1-6, the full variable domain is DVKVTQSSRYLVKRTGEKVFLECVQDMDHENMFWYRQDPGLGLRLIYFSYDVKMKEKGDIPEGYSVSREKKERFSLILESASTNQTSMYLCASSDREAYSPLHFGNGTRLTVT.

This chain uses TRBV18 with TRBJ2-1, with 14 positions matching TRBD2. CDR3 length equals 19 residues. Trimming removed 0 bases from V and 1 base from J; junction bases left unmatched: 5. Germline lookup yields CDR1 KGHSH and CDR2 LQKENI. The CDR3 is CASSPPGTSGGTSYNEQFF. The CDR3 DNA follows: TGTGCCAGCTCACCACCGGGGACTAGCGGGGGAACTTCCTACAATGAGCAGTTCTTC.

This chain links TRBV11-1 with TRBJ2-1, with D maybe TRBD2 (6 bases). V was cut by 8 bases and J by 6 bases, with 17 bases left in between. The CDR3 has 14 residues. Germline V gives CDR1 SGHAT, CDR2 FQDESV (reference sequence). DNA for the CDR3: TGTGCCAGCTATACGGGACTCCCCTCCAATGAGCAGTTCTTC. It is translated as CASYTGLPSNEQFF.

This clone was seen a handful of times. CDR3 region: CASSSTNYNEQFF. The CDR3 DNA is TGTGCCAGCAGCTCGACTAATTACAATGAGCAGTTCTTC. V gene TRBV7-2 combines with J gene TRBJ2-1; perhaps TRBD2 as D (5 bases). Per the germline V gene, CDR1 is SGHTA and CDR2 is FQGNSA. Deletions cut 4 bases from V and 4 bases from J, with 8 bases between. The CDR3 has 13 residues.

This clone was detected only once. This chain joins TRBV18 and TRBJ1-2; no clear D gene. Germline CDR1 KGHSH, CDR2 LQKENI. Trimming left V 1 base short and J 6 bases short, with 12 bases between. This CDR3 is 14 amino acids long. The CDR3 loop is CASSPLEGSHGYTF. Here the CDR3 DNA reads TGTGCCAGCTCACCACTCGAGGGCAGCCATGGCTACACCTTC.

This clone has a single count. Other DNA sequences in this specimen translate into the identical CDR3. The chain is built from TRBV12-3 or TRBV12-4 and TRBJ1-2, with D maybe TRBD1 (6 bases). The V and J ends lost 0 bases and 4 bases respectively, with 6 bases between them. This CDR3 has 13 amino acids. DNA for the CDR3: TGTGCCAGCAGTTTAGCCAGGGGCTATGGCTACACCTTC. Translated: CASSLARGYGYTF.

The chain joins TRBV28 to TRBJ1-2; D is possibly TRBD1 (6 bases). Trimming cost V 7 bases and J 7 bases, with 19 bases left between them. Germline V lookup: CDR1 MDHEN, CDR2 SYDVKM. The CDR3 extends over 14 amino acids. The chain's CDR3 is CASTLSLGARGYTF. Here the CDR3 DNA reads TGTGCCAGCACCCTGAGTCTGGGGGCTCGTGGCTACACCTTC.

The rearrangement joins TRBV2 to TRBJ1-5; no definite D call. Per the germline V gene, CDR1 is SNHLY and CDR2 is FYNNEI. The CDR3 spans 16 residues. With 0 bases removed from V and 2 bases from J, the gap between germline ends came to 11 bases. In nucleotides, the CDR3 is TGTGCCAGCAGTGAAGCGCGAAGGCAGGGCAATCAGCCCCAGCATTTT. This codes for CASSEARRQGNQPQHF. Combining the CDR3 with reference TRBV2 and TRBJ1-5 gives the whole variable domain EPEVTQTPSHQVTQMGQEVILRCVPISNHLYFYWYRQILGQKVEFLVSFYNNEISEKSEIFDDQFSVERPDGSNFTLKIRSTKLEDSAMYFCASSEARRQGNQPQHFGDGTRLSIL.

This clone was detected once. The chain combines TRBV27 with TRBJ2-2; 7 nucleotides line up with TRBD1. The germline CDR1 and CDR2 sequences are MNHEY and SMNVEV (reference sequence). The CDR3 runs 14 residues. Unmatched junction bases numbered 7, after V lost 5 bases and J lost 7 bases. The CDR3 reads CASSARQGNGELFF. The DNA of the CDR3 is TGTGCCAGCAGTGCGAGACAGGGAAACGGGGAGCTGTTTTTT.

The rearrangement joins TRBV4-1 to TRBJ1-2; D not resolved. The germline V gene has CDR1 MGHRA and CDR2 YSYEKL. CDR3 length: 15 residues. V shed 0 bases and J shed 4 bases, with 12 bases lying between them. CDR3 region: CASSQDKSRSYGYTF. The CDR3 coding sequence is TGCGCCAGCAGCCAAGATAAGAGCAGGTCCTATGGCTACACCTTC.